These T cell receptor beta chains were read from a single sample in a study of blood T cell repertoires in COVID-19. The data were produced by immunoSEQ multiplex PCR, yet TCRdb's version contains in-frame clones alone and is incomplete. Among some 450,000 clones, around 90% were seen once, and the ten largest hold 0.75% to 0.85%. Source material: peripheral blood. Receptors originate from a young man with COVID-19, enrolled during active disease. Both conserved end residues are part of each CDR3. Each record gives: V gene, D gene, J gene, clone size, CDR3 DNA, CDR3 protein. A D gene is named only where the DNA matches it firmly. Clone size is shown for a subset of rows, as once, few, many or a class of expanded clone.

V: TRBV2
D: -
J: TRBJ2-1
size: -
DNA: TGTGCCAGCAGACTAGCTCTGGGTGAGCAGTTCTTC
CDR3: CASRLALGEQFF

V: TRBV7-9
D: -
J: TRBJ2-7
size: few
DNA: TGTGCCAGCAGCGCCCGGGACGAGCAGTACTTC
CDR3: CASSARDEQYF

V: TRBV23-1
D: -
J: TRBJ2-7
size: few
DNA: TGCGCCAGCAGTCACGGAGCGAGAGACTACGAGCAGTACTTC
CDR3: CASSHGARDYEQYF

V: TRBV2
D: -
J: TRBJ2-3
size: -
DNA: TGTGCCAGCAGTGAATACAGGGGCACAGATACGCAGTATTTT
CDR3: CASSEYRGTDTQYF

V: TRBV6-5
D: TRBD2
J: TRBJ2-1
size: -
DNA: TGTGCCAGCAGTTTCCTTAGCGGGAAGAAAGTATTTGAGCAGTTCTTC
CDR3: CASSFLSGKKVFEQFF

V: TRBV9
D: -
J: TRBJ2-1
size: once
DNA: TGTGCCAGCAGGGAAACGGGGGAATACAATGAGCAGTTCTTC
CDR3: CASRETGEYNEQFF

V: TRBV28
D: TRBD1
J: TRBJ2-7
size: -
DNA: TGTGCCAGCAGGGGACAGGGCCAGTACGAGCAGTACTTC
CDR3: CASRGQGQYEQYF

V: TRBV3-1/TRBV3-2
D: TRBD2
J: TRBJ2-7
size: -
DNA: TGTGCCAGCAGCCAAGGTTGGCGGGGGGGCCGAGTCCTCGAGCAGTACTTC
CDR3: CASSQGWRGGRVLEQYF

V: TRBV7-9
D: -
J: TRBJ2-3
size: once
DNA: TGTGCCAGCAGCCCCACTTGGGATACGCAGTATTTT
CDR3: CASSPTWDTQYF

V: TRBV29-1
D: -
J: TRBJ2-3
size: -
DNA: TGCAGCGTTGAAACAGGGAGCACGCAGTATTTT
CDR3: CSVETGSTQYF

V: TRBV19
D: -
J: TRBJ1-4
size: -
DNA: TGTGCCAGTAGTACTGGACAGAGAAGAACTAATGAAAAACTGTTTTTT
CDR3: CASSTGQRRTNEKLFF

V: TRBV13
D: -
J: TRBJ2-7
size: -
DNA: TGTGCCAGCAGCTTATACCTTGCCCCTAACTACGAGCAGTACTTC
CDR3: CASSLYLAPNYEQYF

V: TRBV5-4
D: TRBD2
J: TRBJ2-3
size: -
DNA: TGTGCCAGCAGCTTGCCCGGGACTAACACAGATACGCAGTATTTT
CDR3: CASSLPGTNTDTQYF

V: TRBV2
D: TRBD1
J: TRBJ1-5
size: -
DNA: TGTGCCAGCGGGGAACAGGGGGGCAATCAGCCCCAGCATTTT
CDR3: CASGEQGGNQPQHF

V: TRBV4-1
D: TRBD1
J: TRBJ2-7
size: -
DNA: TGCGCCAGCAGCCAATATACAGGGGGCCCCTACGAGCAGTACTTC
CDR3: CASSQYTGGPYEQYF

V: TRBV5-1
D: TRBD1
J: TRBJ1-2
size: -
DNA: TGCGCCAGCAGCGACACATCACACAGGGGGCGCGGTGGCTACACCTTC
CDR3: CASSDTSHRGRGGYTF

V: TRBV2
D: -
J: TRBJ2-3
size: -
DNA: TGTGCCAGCAACAGGGAAGGTACGCAGTATTTT
CDR3: CASNREGTQYF

V: TRBV10-3
D: TRBD1
J: TRBJ1-2
size: -
DNA: TGTGCCATCAGTGTAGGGGACAGCCTACTCAATTACTATGGCTACACCTTC
CDR3: CAISVGDSLLNYYGYTF

V: TRBV6-4
D: -
J: TRBJ2-4
size: -
DNA: TGTGCCAGCAGTGACTCGAGGACTCCGGATTGGGCTGCCAAAAACATTCAGTACTTC
CDR3: CASSDSRTPDWAAKNIQYF

V: TRBV5-6
D: TRBD1
J: TRBJ2-5
size: few
DNA: TGTGCCAGCAGCAGCCCCGGGACAGGGGTTGTTGAGACCCAGTACTTC
CDR3: CASSSPGTGVVETQYF

V: TRBV11-2
D: -
J: TRBJ1-4
size: -
DNA: TGTGCCAGCAGTTCAACCCGCTATAATGAAAAACTGTTTTTT
CDR3: CASSSTRYNEKLFF

V: TRBV6-5
D: TRBD2
J: TRBJ2-1
size: -
DNA: TGTGCCAGCAGCTGGTCCCTGCGGGGGGTGGATGAGCAGTTCTTC
CDR3: CASSWSLRGVDEQFF

V: TRBV5-1
D: TRBD2
J: TRBJ2-1
size: -
DNA: TGCGCCAGCAGCGCGGGACTAGCGAGGATCAACAATGAGCAGTTCTTC
CDR3: CASSAGLARINNEQFF

V: TRBV11-2
D: -
J: TRBJ2-3
size: -
DNA: TGTGCCAGCAGCTTAGGGGGGGGCCGAAGATGGTCAGATACGCAGTATTTT
CDR3: CASSLGGGRRWSDTQYF

V: TRBV18
D: TRBD2
J: TRBJ2-1
size: -
DNA: TGTGCCAGCTCACCCGGCGGTAGCGGGGGCCGCAATGAGCAGTTCTTC
CDR3: CASSPGGSGGRNEQFF

V: TRBV3-1/TRBV3-2
D: TRBD2
J: TRBJ2-3
size: -
DNA: TGTGCCAGCAGCCAAGTCCTGAGCGGGGTGATAACAGATACGCAGTATTTT
CDR3: CASSQVLSGVITDTQYF

V: TRBV7-9
D: TRBD1
J: TRBJ2-1
size: -
DNA: TGTGCCAGCAGCTTAGGCCAGGGGGCGTTGAATGAGCAGTTCTTC
CDR3: CASSLGQGALNEQFF

V: TRBV7-8
D: TRBD1
J: TRBJ2-7
size: -
DNA: TGTGCCAGCAGCACCCATAACCCCCAGGGGGCCTACGAGCAGTACTTC
CDR3: CASSTHNPQGAYEQYF

V: TRBV6-6
D: TRBD2
J: TRBJ2-6
size: -
DNA: TGTGCCAGCAGTCGTACGGGGGGCTCTGGGGCCAACGTCCTGACTTTC
CDR3: CASSRTGGSGANVLTF

V: TRBV5-4
D: TRBD2
J: TRBJ2-5
size: -
DNA: TGTGCCAGCAGTTCCCGACTAGCGGAATCCGAAGAGACCCAGTACTTC
CDR3: CASSSRLAESEETQYF

V: TRBV29-1
D: -
J: TRBJ2-7
size: -
DNA: TGCAGCGTCACCTACACGGGAAGGCACGAGCAGTACTTC
CDR3: CSVTYTGRHEQYF

V: TRBV18
D: -
J: TRBJ2-1
size: -
DNA: TGTGCCAGCTCTCGAGCCATGAACAATGAGCAGTTCTTC
CDR3: CASSRAMNNEQFF

V: TRBV18
D: TRBD1
J: TRBJ2-7
size: -
DNA: TGTGCCAGCTCATCCGGGACAGACTACGAGCAGTACTTC
CDR3: CASSSGTDYEQYF

V: TRBV6-5
D: TRBD1
J: TRBJ1-5
size: -
DNA: TGTGCCAGCAGCGGGACAGGGGATCAGCCCCAGCATTTT
CDR3: CASSGTGDQPQHF

V: TRBV28
D: -
J: TRBJ1-1
size: -
DNA: TGTGCCAGCAGTCGACTCTCGAGCACTGAAGCTTTCTTT
CDR3: CASSRLSSTEAFF

V: TRBV7-9
D: -
J: TRBJ1-4
size: -
DNA: TGTGCCAGCATGGGGGGGTTCGGTGAAAAACTGTTTTTT
CDR3: CASMGGFGEKLFF

V: TRBV13
D: -
J: TRBJ1-1
size: few
DNA: TGTGCCAGCAGCTTCGGACAGACAAACACTGAAGCTTTCTTT
CDR3: CASSFGQTNTEAFF

V: TRBV19
D: TRBD1
J: TRBJ1-1
size: -
DNA: TGTGCCAGTACCCCGACAGGGTGGAACACTGAAGCTTTCTTT
CDR3: CASTPTGWNTEAFF

V: TRBV10-3
D: TRBD2
J: TRBJ2-7
size: -
DNA: TGTGCCGCCTCGTATAGCGGGGGGGCCTACGAGCAGTACTTC
CDR3: CAASYSGGAYEQYF

V: TRBV2
D: -
J: TRBJ2-1
size: -
DNA: TGTGCCAGCAGGGCTGGGGGGGAGCAGTTCTTC
CDR3: CASRAGGEQFF

V: TRBV7-6
D: -
J: TRBJ2-2
size: -
DNA: TGTGCCAGCAGCTTAGGAGGGAAGCTGTTTTTT
CDR3: CASSLGGKLFF

V: TRBV5-4
D: -
J: TRBJ1-2
size: -
DNA: TGTGCCAGCAGCCCAATTCCTAGCTTAAACTATGGCTACACCTTC
CDR3: CASSPIPSLNYGYTF

V: TRBV7-2
D: -
J: TRBJ1-6
size: -
DNA: TGTGCCAGCAGCCCAGAGGTGAATTCACCCCTCCACTTT
CDR3: CASSPEVNSPLHF

V: TRBV5-5
D: -
J: TRBJ1-4
size: -
DNA: TGTGCCAGCAGCTTGGTCGGGTCAGGGTCGGCTAATGAAAAACTGTTTTTT
CDR3: CASSLVGSGSANEKLFF

V: TRBV9
D: TRBD1
J: TRBJ1-2
size: -
DNA: TGTGCCAGCAGTGGGGACAGGGATTACTATGGCTACACCTTC
CDR3: CASSGDRDYYGYTF

V: TRBV7-8
D: -
J: TRBJ2-5
size: -
DNA: TGTGCCAGCAGCTTAGGGAGGGTTTCCCGAGAGACCCAGTACTTC
CDR3: CASSLGRVSRETQYF

V: TRBV2
D: -
J: TRBJ1-6
size: -
DNA: TGTGCCAGCAGTGTGGGACAAAAATCAACCTCCTATAATTCACCCCTCCACTTT
CDR3: CASSVGQKSTSYNSPLHF

V: TRBV5-1
D: TRBD1
J: TRBJ2-1
size: -
DNA: TGCGCCAGCAGCTTGGCGGGACAGGCTTGGGGTGAGCAGTTCTTC
CDR3: CASSLAGQAWGEQFF

V: TRBV5-4
D: -
J: TRBJ2-5
size: -
DNA: TGTGCCAGCAGCGTTGACAGACACCAAGAGACCCAGTACTTC
CDR3: CASSVDRHQETQYF

V: TRBV19
D: TRBD1
J: TRBJ1-5
size: -
DNA: TGTGCCAGTAGTATTGACAGGGTCCAGCCCCAGCATTTT
CDR3: CASSIDRVQPQHF

V: TRBV4-1
D: -
J: TRBJ2-1
size: -
DNA: TGCGCCAGCAGCCAGGACAGAAGCTCCTACAATGAGCAGTTCTTC
CDR3: CASSQDRSSYNEQFF